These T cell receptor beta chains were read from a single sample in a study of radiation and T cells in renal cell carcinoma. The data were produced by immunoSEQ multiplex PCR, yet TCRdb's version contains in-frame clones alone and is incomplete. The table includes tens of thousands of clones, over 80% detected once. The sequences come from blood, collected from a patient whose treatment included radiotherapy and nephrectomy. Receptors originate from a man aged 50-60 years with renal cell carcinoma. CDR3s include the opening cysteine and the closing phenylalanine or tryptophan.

CDR3 protein: CARSPNGFSYEQYF; J gene: TRBJ2-7; V gene: TRBV7-5
CDR3 protein: CAWSDRDQPQHF; J gene: TRBJ1-5; V gene: TRBV30
CDR3 protein: CASSQLKGQENTGELFF; J gene: TRBJ2-2; V gene: TRBV18
CDR3 protein: CASLESPGDEQFF; J gene: TRBJ2-1; V gene: TRBV18
CDR3 protein: CASSFAGAENIQYF; J gene: TRBJ2-4; V gene: TRBV7-8
CDR3 protein: CASSRGGTDPEQFF; J gene: TRBJ2-1; V gene: TRBV11-3
CDR3 protein: CASSIRGSSDTQYF; J gene: TRBJ2-3; V gene: TRBV19
CDR3 protein: CASRKTGETGELFF; J gene: TRBJ2-2; V gene: TRBV6-1
CDR3 protein: CAFDRQVNEKLFF; J gene: TRBJ1-4; V gene: TRBV12-2
CDR3 protein: CASLPWTGQYEQYF; J gene: TRBJ2-7; V gene: TRBV28
CDR3 protein: CASSLNSHLTGNTIYF; J gene: TRBJ1-3; V gene: TRBV7-9
CDR3 protein: CASRTDAYMNTEAFF; J gene: TRBJ1-1; V gene: TRBV6-4
CDR3 protein: CASSSTGLGYGYTF; J gene: TRBJ1-2; V gene: TRBV6-5
CDR3 protein: CASSPQGRYEQYF; J gene: TRBJ2-7; V gene: TRBV5-1
CDR3 protein: CASSSDQGRTQYF; J gene: TRBJ2-5; V gene: TRBV7-3
CDR3 protein: CAWSPRSQDRVKGYTF; J gene: TRBJ1-2; V gene: TRBV30
CDR3 protein: CASSSTGNHQPQHF; J gene: TRBJ1-5; V gene: TRBV6-6
CDR3 protein: CASSLAVSTWGYTF; J gene: TRBJ1-2; V gene: TRBV5-4
CDR3 protein: CASSGGQGPTNEKLFF; J gene: TRBJ1-4; V gene: TRBV5-1
CDR3 protein: CASSRLAGEDEQFF; J gene: TRBJ2-1; V gene: TRBV6-6
CDR3 protein: CASSLNGGSTDTQYF; J gene: TRBJ2-3; V gene: TRBV13
CDR3 protein: CASSLGRPSEAFF; J gene: TRBJ1-1; V gene: TRBV5-4
CDR3 protein: CASSLAGGLTFF; J gene: TRBJ2-1; V gene: TRBV7-9
CDR3 protein: CASSYSWGGNEKLFF; J gene: TRBJ1-4; V gene: TRBV6-5
CDR3 protein: CASSVDSGRYEQYF; J gene: TRBJ2-7; V gene: TRBV9